This T cell receptor beta chain was sequenced in a study of cytomegalovirus exposure and HLA in healthy donors. Overall study context: Counted in an early data release were 75 million to 85 million unique TCRs from HLA-typed donors. Notes on the study in general: Cytomegalovirus status, reportedly, was diagnosed with high specificity and sensitivity by the classifier. HLA-A and HLA-B allele assignments for most subjects were reportedly predicted accurately using TCR beta sequences. A link between a missense DCLRE1C variant and TCR beta V- and J-gene trimming emerged from a later analysis.

With V trimmed by 5 bases and J by 5 bases, 12 bases remained unmatched. The V gene's germline CDR1 is SGHRS and CDR2 YFSETQ. CDR3 length: 16 amino acids. As concerns this clone: Its antigen is as yet unknown.

The study ran its PCR with 60 Vbeta and 13 Jbeta primers. The repertoire was sequenced with immunoSEQ multiplex PCR; TCRdb's copy has only in-frame clones and lacks some. The repertoire table contains around 100,000 clones. The sequence was obtained from a man aged 30-40 years in good health and CMV-seronegative. The gene calls are TRBV5-1 and TRBJ1-4; 7 bases agree with TRBD1. Material: PBMCs. CDR3 DNA: TGCGCCAGCAGTCTTGGGGGGACAGCTAGAAATGAAAAACTGTTTTTT. As protein: CASSLGGTARNEKLFF.